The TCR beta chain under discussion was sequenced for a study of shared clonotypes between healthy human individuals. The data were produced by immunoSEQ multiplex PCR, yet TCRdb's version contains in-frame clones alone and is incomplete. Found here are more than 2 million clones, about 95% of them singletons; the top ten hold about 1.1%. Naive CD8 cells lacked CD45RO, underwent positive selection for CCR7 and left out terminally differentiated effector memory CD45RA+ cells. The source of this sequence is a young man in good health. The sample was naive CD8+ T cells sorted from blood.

The CDR3 sequence is CASSDGTGGPGTDTQYF. The CDR3 region has the DNA TGTGCCAGCAGTGATGGGACAGGGGGTCCTGGCACAGATACGCAGTATTTT. The chain is built from TRBV6-1 and TRBJ2-3, with 11 nucleotides matching TRBD1. J was trimmed by 1 base and V by 3 bases; bases with no gene match: 6. Germline CDR1 reads MNHNS; CDR2 reads SASEGT. CDR3 length equals 17 residues.